The sequence of this TCR beta chain was determined in a study of read filtering for tumor transcriptome and immune sequencing. About the research overall: Among patients, 17 to 20 were male and 15 or so female, aged about 45 to 85 (mean roughly 63). TCR-mapped reads were about 3.5 to 10.27 million with IR-seq versus roughly 80 to 1,300 with RNA-seq. After DNase treatment, RNA was made into whole-transcriptome libraries.

Overall study results and limits: Correlation between methods rose after single-read clonotypes were removed.

This library used roughly 430 ng RNA and molecular barcoded adaptors spanning alpha/delta and beta/gamma chains. TCRdb ran MiXCR on the reads and lists one entry per CDR3 protein. The sample includes 50,000 to 65,000 distinct CDR3 sequences, roughly a fifth seen only once; the top ten take about a tenth. Remarks on this clonotype: Its antigen is unknown.

The CDR3 totals 14 residues. Germline loops: CDR1 SNHLY, CDR2 FYNNEI. With 9 bases clipped from V and 1 base from J, the junction kept 3 bases outside the gene matches. What was sequenced was a population of CD138-negative cells sorted from bone marrow. The chain employs TRBV2 and TRBJ2-2; 9 bases map to TRBD1. This TCR was recovered from a donor over 35 with multiple myeloma. The CDR3 sequence: CASRTGVNTGELFF. CDR3 coding DNA: TGTGCCAGTAGGACAGGGGTGAACACCGGGGAGCTGTTTTTT.